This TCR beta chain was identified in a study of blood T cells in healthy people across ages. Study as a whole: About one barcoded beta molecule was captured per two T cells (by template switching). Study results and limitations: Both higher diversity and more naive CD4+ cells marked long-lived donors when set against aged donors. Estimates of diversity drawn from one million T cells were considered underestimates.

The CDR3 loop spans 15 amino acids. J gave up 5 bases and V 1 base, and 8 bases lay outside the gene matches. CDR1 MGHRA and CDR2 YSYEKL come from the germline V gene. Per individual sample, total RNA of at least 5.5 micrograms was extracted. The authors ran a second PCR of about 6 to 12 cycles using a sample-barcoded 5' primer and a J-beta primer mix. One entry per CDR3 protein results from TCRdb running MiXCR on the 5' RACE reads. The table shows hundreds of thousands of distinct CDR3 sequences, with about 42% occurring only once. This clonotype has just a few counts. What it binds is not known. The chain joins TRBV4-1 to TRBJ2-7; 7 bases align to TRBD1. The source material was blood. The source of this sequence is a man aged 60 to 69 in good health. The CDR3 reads CASSQVLAGQDEQYF. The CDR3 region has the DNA TGCGCCAGCAGCCAAGTCTTGGCAGGACAGGACGAGCAGTACTTC.